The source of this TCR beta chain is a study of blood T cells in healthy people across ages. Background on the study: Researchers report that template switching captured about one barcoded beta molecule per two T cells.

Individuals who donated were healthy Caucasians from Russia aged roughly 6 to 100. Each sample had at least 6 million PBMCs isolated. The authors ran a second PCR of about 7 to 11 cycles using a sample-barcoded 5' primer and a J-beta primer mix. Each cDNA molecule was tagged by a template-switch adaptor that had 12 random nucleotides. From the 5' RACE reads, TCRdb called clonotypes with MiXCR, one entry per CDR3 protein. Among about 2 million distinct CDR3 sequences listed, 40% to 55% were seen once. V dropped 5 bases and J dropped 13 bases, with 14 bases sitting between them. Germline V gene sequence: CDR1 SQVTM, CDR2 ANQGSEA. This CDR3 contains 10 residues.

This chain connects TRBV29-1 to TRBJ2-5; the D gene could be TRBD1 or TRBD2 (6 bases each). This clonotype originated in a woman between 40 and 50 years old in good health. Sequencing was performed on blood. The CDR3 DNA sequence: TGCAGCGTTAGTAGGGGGGCCCTGTACTTC. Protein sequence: CSVSRGALYF.